The clone carrying this T cell receptor (beta chain) was seen ten or more times. The sample belongs to a study of T-cell reconstitution after alpha-beta-depleted transplantation in children. Construction of the TCRbeta library involved unique molecular identifiers. In TCRdb, the PCR reads were re-called with MiXCR into one record per CDR3 protein. The sample consists of around 92,000 distinct CDR3 sequences, 12% of them appearing once. This CDR3 has 15 residues. V lost 5 bases, J lost 1 base, and 15 bases lay in between. Per the germline V gene, CDR1 is SGHTA and CDR2 is FQGNSA. The material was PBMCs from the stem cell graft donor, obtained from the stem cell graft. The receptor comes from a human donor who donated a stem cell graft to a child with inherited bone marrow failure. The V gene is TRBV7-2, the J gene TRBJ2-7; D remains ambiguous. The CDR3: CASSPAGGPSYEQYF. CDR3 DNA: TGTGCCAGCAGCCCAGCTGGCGGTCCATCCTACGAGCAGTACTTC. Filled out from reference TRBV7-2 and TRBJ2-7, the complete variable domain reads GAGVSQSPSNKVTEKGKDVELRCDPISGHTALYWYRQSLGQGLEFLIYFQGNSAPDKSGLPSDRFSAERTGGSVSTLTIQRTQQEDSAVYLCASSPAGGPSYEQYFGPGTRLTVT.